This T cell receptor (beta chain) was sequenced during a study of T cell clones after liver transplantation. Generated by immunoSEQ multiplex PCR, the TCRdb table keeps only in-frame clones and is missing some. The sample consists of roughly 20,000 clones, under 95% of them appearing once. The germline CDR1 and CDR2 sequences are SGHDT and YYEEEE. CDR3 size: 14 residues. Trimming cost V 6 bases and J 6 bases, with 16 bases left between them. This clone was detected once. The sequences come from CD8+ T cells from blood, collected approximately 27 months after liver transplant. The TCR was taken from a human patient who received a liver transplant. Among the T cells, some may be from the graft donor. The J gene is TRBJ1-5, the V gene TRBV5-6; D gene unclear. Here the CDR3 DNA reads TGTGCCAGCACCCTGGGAGAGGGCGGTCAGCCCCAGCATTTT. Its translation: CASTLGEGGQPQHF.